This T cell receptor beta chain was recovered during a study of CD8 T cells in ankylosing spondylitis. Study-level points and caveats: In synovial fluid and blood from reactive arthritis, some motif variants were previously reported.

From the 5' RACE reads, TCRdb called clonotypes with MiXCR, one entry per CDR3 protein. The sample has about 42,000 distinct CDR3 sequences; 4% are singletons. There are many counts of this clonotype. Antigen: not known. The CDR3 runs to 18 residues. V was clipped by 0 bases and J by 5 bases, with 21 bases between them. Germline-derived CDR1 and CDR2 are SGDLS and YYNGEE. The receptor's source is a female donor with ankylosing spondylitis or in good health (not recorded which). The sequenced sample was blood, either unsorted or a sorted T cell fraction (not recorded which). V gene TRBV9 combines with J gene TRBJ2-1; TRBD2 might be the D (6 bases). Written as DNA, the CDR3 is TGTGCCAGCAGCGTAGGGGGGGTCCACCCGATGACAGACAATGAGCAGTTCTTC. Its translation: CASSVGGVHPMTDNEQFF.